One T cell receptor beta chain is described in this entry. These data originate in a study of T cells of healthy individuals. Using its own MiXCR run on the 5' RACE reads, TCRdb lists one record per CDR3 protein. Of 35,000 to 45,000 distinct CDR3 sequences listed, 3.5% to 5.5% were seen once; the top ten hold about 10%. V lost 2 bases and J lost 10, with 9 bases in between. The CDR3 extends over 12 amino acids. CDR1 and CDR2 from the germline V gene are ENHRY and SYGVKD. The chain combines TRBV10-3 with TRBJ2-1; D uncertain. The source is a human donor in good health. The CDR3 DNA is TGTGCCATCAGTGAGGACGTCTCGGAGCAGTTCTTC. The encoded protein is CAISEDVSEQFF.